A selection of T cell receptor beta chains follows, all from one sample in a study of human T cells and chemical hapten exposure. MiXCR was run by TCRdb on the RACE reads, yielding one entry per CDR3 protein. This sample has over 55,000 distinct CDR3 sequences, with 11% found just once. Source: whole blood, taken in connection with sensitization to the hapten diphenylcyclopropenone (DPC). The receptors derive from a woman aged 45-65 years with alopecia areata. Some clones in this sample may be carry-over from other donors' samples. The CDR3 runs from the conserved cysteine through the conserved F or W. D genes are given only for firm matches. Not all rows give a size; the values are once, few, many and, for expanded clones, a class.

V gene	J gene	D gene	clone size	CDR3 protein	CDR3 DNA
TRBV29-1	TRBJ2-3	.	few	CSVFIPGPGTDTQYF	TGCAGCGTTTTTATTCCAGGTCCCGGCACAGATACGCAGTATTTT
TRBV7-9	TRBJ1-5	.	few	CASSLGTDQPQHF	TGTGCCAGCAGCTTAGGGACGGACCAGCCCCAGCATTTT
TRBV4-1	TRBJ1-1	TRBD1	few	CASSQEFGQVSLNTEAFF	TGCGCCAGCAGCCAGGAATTTGGACAGGTATCGTTGAACACTGAAGCTTTCTTT
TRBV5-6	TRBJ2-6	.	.	CASSLFTGSSGANVLTF	TGTGCCAGCAGCTTGTTTACAGGCAGCTCTGGGGCCAACGTCCTGACTTTC
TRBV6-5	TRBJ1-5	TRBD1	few	CASSQGGQPQHF	TGTGCCAGTTCCCAGGGGGGTCAGCCCCAGCATTTT
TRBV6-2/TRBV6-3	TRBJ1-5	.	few	CASSLGGSGNQPQHF	TGTGCCAGCAGCCTGGGGGGTAGTGGCAATCAGCCCCAGCATTTT
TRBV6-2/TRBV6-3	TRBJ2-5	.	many	CASSPGAETQYF	TGTGCCAGCAGCCCAGGGGCAGAGACCCAGTACTTC
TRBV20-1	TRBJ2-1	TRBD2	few	CSATGLAEPEQFF	TGCAGTGCCACGGGACTAGCGGAGCCCGAGCAGTTCTTC
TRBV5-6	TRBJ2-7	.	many	CASSPGRRSSYEQYF	TGTGCCAGCAGCCCGGGACGGCGATCCTCCTACGAGCAGTACTTC
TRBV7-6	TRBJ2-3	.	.	CASTQAPEGDTQYF	TGTGCCAGCACCCAAGCCCCGGAGGGAGATACGCAGTATTTT
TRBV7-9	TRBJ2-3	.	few	CASSSTQGADTQYF	TGTGCCAGCAGCTCAACACAGGGCGCAGATACGCAGTATTTT
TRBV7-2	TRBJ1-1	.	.	CASSLVHRAAGEAFF	TGTGCCAGCAGCTTAGTTCACAGGGCGGCTGGTGAAGCTTTCTTT
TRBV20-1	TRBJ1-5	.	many	CSAIIPRGNQPQHF	TGCAGTGCTATTATCCCAAGGGGCAATCAGCCCCAGCATTTT
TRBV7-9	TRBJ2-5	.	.	CASSLSGVEETQYF	TGTGCCAGCAGCTTATCTGGGGTGGAAGAGACCCAGTACTTC
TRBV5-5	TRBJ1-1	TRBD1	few	CASSPQGADTEAFF	TGTGCCAGCAGCCCTCAGGGGGCGGACACTGAAGCTTTCTTT
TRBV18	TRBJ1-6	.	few	CASSPEGSPLHF	TGTGCCAGCTCACCAGAAGGTTCACCCCTCCACTTT
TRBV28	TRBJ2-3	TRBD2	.	CASSPQGAGGSDTQYF	TGTGCCAGCAGTCCCCAAGGGGCGGGGGGATCTGATACGCAGTATTTT
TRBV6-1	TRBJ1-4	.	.	CASRLNRGQQRLFF	TGTGCCAGCAGACTTAACCGGGGCCAGCAAAGGCTGTTTTTT
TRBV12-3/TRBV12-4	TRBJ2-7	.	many	CASSLSGVEQYF	TGTGCCAGCAGTTTATCAGGGGTCGAGCAGTACTTC
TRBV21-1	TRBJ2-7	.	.	CASSKVGDYEQYF	TGTGCCAGCAGCAAAGTTGGGGACTACGAGCAGTACTTC
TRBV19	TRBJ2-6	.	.	CASITGDRSGANVLTF	TGTGCCAGTATCACCGGCGACCGCTCTGGGGCCAACGTCCTGACTTTC
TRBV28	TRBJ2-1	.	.	CASSLNAAYNEQFF	TGTGCCAGCAGTTTGAATGCTGCGTACAATGAGCAGTTCTTC
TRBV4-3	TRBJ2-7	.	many	CASSHSLLRGSSEQYF	TGCGCCAGCAGCCACAGTTTATTGCGGGGAAGCTCCGAGCAGTACTTC
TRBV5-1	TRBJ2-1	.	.	CASSFTPENEQFF	TGCGCCAGCAGCTTCACCCCGGAAAATGAGCAGTTCTTC
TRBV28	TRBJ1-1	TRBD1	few	CATITGGVGTEAFF	TGTGCCACCATCACAGGGGGCGTTGGCACTGAAGCTTTCTTT
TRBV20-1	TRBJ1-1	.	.	CSATAIQGRTEAFF	TGCAGTGCCACCGCGATACAGGGACGCACTGAAGCTTTCTTT
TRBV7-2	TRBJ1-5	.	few	CASSSNGRAINQPQHF	TGTGCCAGCAGCTCGAACGGACGGGCCATAAATCAGCCCCAGCATTTT
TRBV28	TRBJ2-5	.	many	CASNSAVPAKTQYF	TGTGCCAGCAACAGCGCGGTCCCCGCGAAGACCCAGTACTTC
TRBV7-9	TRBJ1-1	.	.	CASSRSRVKNTEAFF	TGTGCCAGCAGCCGCTCCAGGGTAAAGAACACTGAAGCTTTCTTT
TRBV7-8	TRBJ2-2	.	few	CASSLNPTVLRELFF	TGTGCCAGCAGCTTAAACCCTACTGTGCTTAGGGAGCTGTTTTTT
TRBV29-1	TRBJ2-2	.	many	CSVYPSGTLRGELFF	TGCAGCGTCTATCCCTCCGGGACCCTAAGGGGAGAGCTGTTTTTT
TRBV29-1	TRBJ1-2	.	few	CSVEEGHGYTF	TGCAGCGTTGAGGAAGGGCATGGCTACACCTTC
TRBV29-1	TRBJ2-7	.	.	CSVGGFTGEQYF	TGCAGCGTTGGCGGATTCACGGGAGAGCAGTACTTC
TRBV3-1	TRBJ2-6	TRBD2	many	CASRPTSGSYAGANVLTF	TGTGCCAGCAGACCGACTAGCGGGAGCTACGCTGGGGCCAACGTCCTGACTTTC
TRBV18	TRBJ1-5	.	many	CASSRAGVNNQPQHF	TGTGCCAGCTCACGGGCAGGGGTGAACAATCAGCCCCAGCATTTT
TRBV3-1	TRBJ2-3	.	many	CASSPTGPGTQYF	TGTGCCAGCAGCCCAACGGGCCCCGGGACGCAGTATTTT
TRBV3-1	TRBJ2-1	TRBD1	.	CAGSRQGVNEQFF	TGTGCCGGCAGCCGGCAGGGGGTCAATGAGCAGTTCTTC
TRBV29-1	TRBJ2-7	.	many	CSVEGRKKYEQYF	TGCAGCGTTGAAGGTAGAAAGAAATACGAGCAGTACTTC
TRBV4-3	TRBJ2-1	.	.	CASSQDRYGSSYNEQFF	TGCGCCAGCAGCCAAGATCGGTACGGGAGCTCCTACAATGAGCAGTTCTTC
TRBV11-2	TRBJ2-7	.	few	CASSILNEQYF	TGTGCCAGCAGCATATTAAACGAGCAGTACTTC
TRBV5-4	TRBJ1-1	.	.	CASSLAGTTTEAFF	TGTGCCAGCAGCTTGGCCGGGACCACCACTGAAGCTTTCTTT
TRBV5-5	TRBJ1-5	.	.	CASRLTRNQPQHF	TGTGCCAGCAGACTCACACGCAATCAGCCCCAGCATTTT
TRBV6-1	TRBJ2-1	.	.	CASTFWSNEQFF	TGTGCCAGCACCTTTTGGAGTAATGAGCAGTTCTTC
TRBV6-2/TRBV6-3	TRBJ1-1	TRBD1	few	CASKTTSTGTGRTEAFF	TGTGCCAGCAAAACCACGAGTACCGGGACAGGGCGCACTGAAGCTTTCTTT
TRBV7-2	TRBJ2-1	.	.	CASSSTFNEQFF	TGTGCCAGCAGCTCGACTTTCAATGAGCAGTTCTTC
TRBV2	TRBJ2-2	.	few	CASRTLSTGELFF	TGTGCCAGCAGGACCCTAAGCACCGGGGAGCTGTTTTTT
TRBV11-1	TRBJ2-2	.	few	CASSSGQPANTGELFF	TGTGCCAGCAGCTCCGGACAGCCCGCGAACACCGGGGAGCTGTTTTTT
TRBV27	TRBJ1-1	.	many	CASSTTANTEAFF	TGTGCCAGCAGTACCACAGCGAACACTGAAGCTTTCTTT